This T cell receptor (beta chain) was documented in a study of blood T cells in healthy people across ages. Overall study results and limits: Long-lived donors carried more naive CD4+ cells and greater diversity than aged donors. Among T cells, TCR beta diversity per million cells dropped roughly linearly as age rose.

The CDR3 runs to 17 residues. The trim removed 5 bases at V and 2 bases at J, leaving 14 bases unmatched. Looked up from germline, CDR1 is SGHVS and CDR2 is FNYEAQ. In this sample, this clonotype turned up many times. Its cognate antigen is unknown. The use of a sample-barcoded 5' primer and a J-beta primer mix characterized a second PCR of roughly 6 to 11 cycles. TCRdb reprocessed the 5' RACE reads via MiXCR and lists one record per CDR3 protein. The table lists hundreds of thousands of distinct CDR3 sequences, 53% of them singletons. The chain employs TRBV7-6 and TRBJ2-7; 8 bases match TRBD2. The clonotype originates from an elderly man in good health. Material: blood. CDR3 amino acids: CASSATSARAGPYEQYF. As DNA, the CDR3 is TGTGCCAGCAGCGCGACTAGCGCCCGAGCGGGTCCCTACGAGCAGTACTTC.